Below are 29 T cell receptor beta chains sequenced from a single sample in a study of T cells in localized non-small cell lung cancer (dated by TCRdb to the early 2020s). Library preparation employed the immunoSEQ multiplex PCR assay. The immuneACCESS repertoire file appears here via TCRdb, limited to in-frame rearrangements. These files lack a portion of the clones; in checked studies, under half of the deficit traces to unresolved V genes, and the cause of the others is not known. The sample yields just over 20,000 clones; about 81% were counted once. The top ten clones comprise 2.4% of the sample. The sequencing here drew on peripheral blood, taken before any cancer treatment. Source of these receptors: a man aged 35-75 years with stage I lung adenocarcinoma.

The chain carries TRBV7-6 and TRBJ2-3, with D possibly matching TRBD1 (6 bases). The V gene lost 6 bases and the J gene lost 5 bases, with 12 bases spanning the gap. Germline V gene lookup returns CDR1 SGHVS and CDR2 FNYEAQ. CDR3 length: 13 amino acids. CDR3 loop: CASRDPGVDTQYF. The CDR3 region has the DNA TGTGCCAGCAGGGACCCAGGGGTAGATACGCAGTATTTT.

The sample holds a few counts of this clone. The chain recombines TRBV7-2 with TRBJ2-7; D gene ambiguous. This CDR3 region has 13 residues. The V gene lost 1 base and the J gene lost 3 bases, with 7 bases spanning the gap. The germline CDR1 and CDR2 sequences are SGHTA and FQGNSA. CDR3 sequence: CASSLDDRYEQYF. The CDR3 DNA is TGTGCCAGCAGCTTAGACGACCGCTACGAGCAGTACTTC.

The V gene is TRBV5-5, the J gene TRBJ1-2, with TRBD1 matching over 8 bases. V lost 4 bases and J lost 4; bases outside the gene matches: 9. Germline CDR1 and CDR2: SGHKS and YYEKEE (reference sequence). This CDR3 spans 15 amino acids. The CDR3 DNA sequence: TGTGCCAGCAGCGGGACAGGACCCCGCACCTATGGCTACACCTTC. Its translation: CASSGTGPRTYGYTF.

This chain connects TRBV19 to TRBJ1-1; D possibly corresponds to TRBD1 (5 bases). Trimming removed 1 base from V and 5 bases from J, with 17 bases in between. The V gene's germline CDR1 is LNHDA and CDR2 SQIVND (reference sequence). The CDR3 covers 16 residues. CDR3 coding DNA: TGTGCCAGTAGTATAGGTATAGGAGGGGTTGAAACTGAAGCTTTCTTT. Its protein is CASSIGIGGVETEAFF.

The gene calls are TRBV7-2 and TRBJ2-1; TRBD1 matches at 8 bases. J lost 10 bases, V lost 2 bases, and 4 bases had no gene match. Germline lookup yields CDR1 SGHTA and CDR2 FQGNSA. The CDR3 is made up of 13 amino acids. The CDR3 region is CASSLLRTGEQFF. In DNA form, the CDR3 reads TGTGCCAGCAGCTTACTGAGGACAGGGGAGCAGTTCTTC.

This clone has a single count. This chain uses TRBV28 with TRBJ1-3; 8 bases agree with TRBD1. From germline, CDR1 is MDHEN and CDR2 SYDVKM. Losses at the gene ends were 4 bases for V and 3 bases for J; bases not matched to a gene: 8. The CDR3 extends over 16 amino acids. CDR3 in amino acids: CASSSPSTGDGNTIYF. The CDR3 DNA is TGTGCCAGCAGTTCCCCCTCGACAGGGGATGGAAACACCATATATTTT.

This chain links TRBV4-3 with TRBJ2-1, with D possibly matching TRBD2 (5 bases). The ends were cut back, 4 bases at V and 9 bases at J, with 16 bases in the middle. Germline CDR1 is LGHNA and CDR2 is YSLEER. This CDR3 is built from 14 residues. DNA for the CDR3: TGCGCCAGCAGCCTCGAGGGCCGAGGTGCTGAGCAGTTCTTC. Translating it yields CASSLEGRGAEQFF.

V usage is TRBV6-6 and J usage is TRBJ2-2, with D maybe TRBD1 (6 bases). The CDR3 extends over 13 amino acids. The germline CDR1 and CDR2 sequences are MNHNY and SVGAGI (reference sequence). Trimming pared 7 bases from V and 1 base from J, leaving 7 bases between. CDR3 protein: CASKGGNTGELFF. The CDR3 nucleotides read TGTGCCAGCAAAGGGGGGAACACCGGGGAGCTGTTTTTT.

The chain couples TRBV19 to TRBJ1-4; a possible D gene is TRBD1 (5 bases). V was trimmed by 3 bases and J by 8 bases, leaving 7 bases between them. Germline V gene lookup returns CDR1 LNHDA and CDR2 SQIVND (reference sequence). The CDR3 loop spans 12 amino acids. CDR3 sequence: CASSIKGEKLFF. The CDR3 bases are TGTGCCAGTAGTATCAAGGGGGAAAAACTGTTTTTT.

This chain uses TRBV30 with TRBJ2-5; D is possibly TRBD1 (5 bases). The ends were cut back, 4 bases at V and 5 bases at J, with 17 bases in the middle. Germline-derived CDR1 and CDR2 are GTSNPN and SVGIG (reference sequence). This CDR3 has 14 amino acids. CDR3 amino acids: CAWKRTTSQETQYF. In nucleotides, the CDR3 is TGTGCCTGGAAACGGACAACCTCCCAGGAGACCCAGTACTTC.

The gene calls are TRBV19 and TRBJ2-2, with no clear D. The CDR3 sequence is 12 residues long. From germline, CDR1 is LNHDA and CDR2 SQIVND (reference sequence). The V gene lost 3 bases and the J gene lost 6 bases, with 5 bases spanning the gap. As DNA, the CDR3 is TGTGCCAGTAGTATCCCCCCCGGGGAGCTGTTTTTT. Residues: CASSIPPGELFF.

This chain connects TRBV7-9 to TRBJ2-7; the D is unclear. V was trimmed by 6 bases and J by 3 bases, leaving 9 bases between them. The CDR3 sequence is 12 residues long. Per germline, CDR1 SEHNR and CDR2 FQNEAQ (reference sequence). The CDR3 nucleotides are TGTGCCAGCAGTCCTACAATCTACGAGCAGTACTTC. It yields the protein CASSPTIYEQYF.

The chain employs TRBV27 and TRBJ2-7, with 10 bases aligning to TRBD2. Germline CDR1 is MNHEY and CDR2 is SMNVEV (reference sequence). The length of the CDR3 is 15 residues. V lost 5 bases, J lost 4 bases, and 8 bases stayed unmatched. The CDR3 DNA sequence: TGTGCCAGCAGTGTAGCTAGCGGGGGTTCGTACGAGCAGTACTTC. Protein sequence: CASSVASGGSYEQYF.

On this clone: The sample has other DNA sequences that encode this CDR3 too. The rearrangement joins TRBV28 to TRBJ1-3, with 7 nucleotides matching TRBD1. J was trimmed by 2 bases and V by 6 bases; bases with no gene match: 7. Germline CDR1 MDHEN, CDR2 SYDVKM. This CDR3 comprises 15 residues. The CDR3 DNA follows: TGTGCCAGCAGGTCCGACAGGGTGCCTGGAAACACCATATATTTT. Protein product: CASRSDRVPGNTIYF. Together with reference TRBV28 and TRBJ1-3, the CDR3 gives the full variable domain: DVKVTQSSRYLVKRTGEKVFLECVQDMDHENMFWYRQDPGLGLRLIYFSYDVKMKEKGDIPEGYSVSREKKERFSLILESASTNQTSMYLCASRSDRVPGNTIYFGEGSWLTVV.

The V gene is TRBV4-2, the J gene TRBJ2-1; D is possibly TRBD2 (5 bases). V was pared by 0 bases and J by 1 base, with 10 bases between. Germline V CDR1 and CDR2: LGHNA, YNFKEQ. The CDR3 sequence is 16 residues long. This CDR3 is CASSQEGSGSYNEQFF. In nucleotides, the CDR3 is TGTGCCAGCAGCCAAGAGGGCAGCGGATCCTACAATGAGCAGTTCTTC.

The chain recombines TRBV14 with TRBJ2-7, with D possibly being TRBD1 (6 bases). The ends were cut back, 5 bases at V and 0 bases at J, with 11 bases in the middle. The CDR3 is 14 residues long. Looked up from germline, CDR1 is SGHDN and CDR2 is FVKESK. CDR3 amino acids: CASSGQYSSYEQYF. The DNA of the CDR3 is TGTGCCAGCAGCGGACAGTATTCCTCCTACGAGCAGTACTTC. Complete variable domain (other parts from reference TRBV14 and TRBJ2-7): EAGVTQFPSHSVIEKGQTVTLRCDPISGHDNLYWYRRVMGKEIKFLLHFVKESKQDESGMPNNRFLAERTGGTYSTLKVQPAELEDSGVYFCASSGQYSSYEQYFGPGTRLTVT.

The chain links TRBV6-5 to TRBJ1-1; possible D gene TRBD1, 5 bases. V was cut by 4 bases and J by 1 base, with 7 bases left in between. Germline V lookup: CDR1 MNHEY, CDR2 SVGAGI. The CDR3 spans 13 residues. CDR3 loop: CASSSGPNTEAFF. The CDR3 coding sequence is TGTGCCAGCAGTTCGGGACCGAACACTGAAGCTTTCTTT.

This rearrangement joins TRBV19 to TRBJ2-1, with TRBD2 matching 7 bases. V was pared by 4 bases and J by 2 bases, with 5 bases of the junction left unmatched. CDR3 size: 15 residues. Germline-derived CDR1 and CDR2 are LNHDA and SQIVND (reference sequence). Written as DNA, the CDR3 is TGTGCCAGTAGTAACCTGGGAGGGGCCTACAATGAGCAGTTCTTC. Its protein is CASSNLGGAYNEQFF.

V and J are TRBV6-5 and TRBJ2-7; 11 bases are a match to TRBD2. Germline V CDR1 and CDR2: MNHEY, SVGAGI. The CDR3 length is 16 residues. Losses at the gene ends were 4 bases for V and 2 bases for J; bases not matched to a gene: 7. The CDR3 region is CASSLSGTSGTYEQYF. The CDR3 nucleotides are TGTGCCAGCAGTTTGTCCGGGACTAGCGGAACCTACGAGCAGTACTTC.

This chain links TRBV5-4 with TRBJ2-3, with D perhaps matching TRBD2 (5 bases). The germline V gene has CDR1 SGHNT and CDR2 YYREEE (reference sequence). The V end was cut by 1 base, the J end by 1 base, with 13 bases between. This CDR3 is 16 amino acids long. CDR3 nucleotides: TGTGCCAGCAGCTTGAGGGTGGTGGGAGGCACAGATACGCAGTATTTT. This encodes CASSLRVVGGTDTQYF.

CDR3 in DNA: TGTGCCAGCAGGGTACAGGTAGAAGAGACCCAGTACTTC. It translates to CASRVQVEETQYF. This rearrangement joins TRBV6-5 to TRBJ2-5; TRBD1 is a possible D gene (5 bases). Germline V gene sequence: CDR1 MNHEY, CDR2 SVGAGI. V was trimmed by 6 bases and J by 3 bases, leaving 11 bases between them. CDR3 length: 13 residues.

Points on this clone: The same CDR3 also results from other DNA sequences found in this sample. The CDR3 DNA sequence: TGTGCCAGCTCACCGTCAGCGGGAGGGTACGAGCAGTACTTC. This encodes CASSPSAGGYEQYF. This chain links TRBV18 with TRBJ2-7; 10 bases line up with TRBD2. The CDR3 spans 14 residues. With V trimmed by 3 bases and J by 4 bases, 3 bases remained unmatched. CDR1 and CDR2 (germline): KGHSH, LQKENI.

The CDR3 DNA reads as TGTGCCAGCAGCTCCTTCAGGGGCTACGAGCAGTACTTC. This translates into CASSSFRGYEQYF. The chain joins TRBV7-2 to TRBJ2-7; D might be TRBD1 (6 bases). CDR3 length: 13 amino acids. CDR1 and CDR2 from the germline V gene are SGHTA and FQGNSA. V was pared by 4 bases and J by 3 bases, with 10 bases between. The variable domain in full, with the rest retrieved from reference TRBV7-2 and TRBJ2-7, is GAGVSQSPSNKVTEKGKDVELRCDPISGHTALYWYRQSLGQGLEFLIYFQGNSAPDKSGLPSDRFSAERTGGSVSTLTIQRTQQEDSAVYLCASSSFRGYEQYFGPGTRLTVT.

The chain links TRBV11-3 to TRBJ1-1, with 9 bases identical to TRBD1. This CDR3 is 16 amino acids long. J was trimmed by 5 bases and V by 4 bases; bases with no gene match: 11. CDR1 and CDR2 (germline): SGHNT, YENEEA. CDR3 bases: TGTGCCAGCAGCTCAACCGGACAGGGGCAGAGAACTGAAGCTTTCTTT. Translation: CASSSTGQGQRTEAFF.

This chain uses TRBV27 with TRBJ2-5; the D call may be TRBD1 or TRBD2 (6 bases each). Trimming took 5 bases from V and 4 from J, leaving 20 bases between them. Germline values: CDR1 MNHEY, CDR2 SMNVEV (reference sequence). CDR3 length equals 16 residues. CDR3 protein: CASSVTGRRAGETQYF. As DNA, the CDR3 is TGTGCCAGCAGTGTTACAGGGCGGAGGGCAGGAGAGACCCAGTACTTC.

This clone was counted between two and nine times. The chain employs TRBV23-1 and TRBJ1-5; TRBD1 is a possible D gene (6 bases). TRBV23-1 is an ORF, with its function uncertain. V lost 3 bases and J 6 bases, leaving 15 bases between the germline ends. The CDR3 loop spans 15 amino acids. The DNA of the CDR3 is TGCGCCAGCAGTCACAACAGGGCCCAGGGTCAGCCCCAGCATTTT. Residues: CASSHNRAQGQPQHF.

The rearrangement links TRBV18 to TRBJ2-3, with 14 bases aligning to TRBD2. The CDR3 sequence is 16 residues long. J was trimmed by 6 bases and V by 6 bases; bases with no gene match: 8. CDR1 is KGHSH and CDR2 is LQKENI in the germline V gene. The CDR3 reads CASSSTSGGAGDTQYF. CDR3 DNA sequence: TGTGCCAGCTCGTCGACTAGCGGGGGGGCCGGGGATACGCAGTATTTT.

This clone has just one count. The DNA of the CDR3 is TGCAGCGTTGGAGCTTGGGCGGACCAAGAGACCCAGTACTTC. Its translation: CSVGAWADQETQYF. The chain links TRBV29-1 to TRBJ2-5, with unresolved D. Germline V gene sequence: CDR1 SQVTM, CDR2 ANQGSEA. The V end was cut by 4 bases, the J end by 0 bases, with 12 bases between. The CDR3 totals 14 residues.

The rearrangement uses TRBV4-2 and TRBJ2-3; 8 bases line up with TRBD2. The CDR3 consists of 17 residues. The germline V gene has CDR1 LGHNA and CDR2 YNFKEQ. V lost 3 bases, J lost 1 base, and 9 bases stayed unmatched. The chain's CDR3 is CASSQNLAGMGTDTQYF. The CDR3 bases are TGTGCCAGCAGCCAGAACTTAGCGGGAATGGGCACAGATACGCAGTATTTT.